This T cell receptor (beta chain) was captured in a study of read filtering for tumor transcriptome and immune sequencing. Study summary: After DNase treatment, RNA was made into whole-transcriptome libraries.

The length of the CDR3 is 15 residues. The V end was cut by 5 bases, the J end by 5 bases, with 18 bases between. Germline-derived CDR1 and CDR2 are SEHNR and FQNEAQ (reference sequence). This clonotype was detected many times. The library was built from about 400 ng RNA with molecular barcoded adaptors for alpha/delta and beta/gamma chains. TCRdb reprocessed the reads with MiXCR, giving one entry per CDR3 protein. Here the sample spans more than 35,000 distinct CDR3 sequences, around 15% being singletons. Material for sequencing was a population of CD138-negative cells sorted from bone marrow. This TCR was sampled from a donor at least 40 years old with multiple myeloma. The chain uses TRBV7-9 and TRBJ1-1, with D perhaps TRBD1 (6 bases). The CDR3 nucleotides are TGTGCCAGCAGCGCAGGGGCAGGGCTTCGGACTGAAGCTTTCTTT. Amino acid sequence: CASSAGAGLRTEAFF. Drawing the rest from reference TRBV7-9 and TRBJ1-1, the complete variable domain is DTGVSQNPRHKITKRGQNVTFRCDPISEHNRLYWYRQTLGQGPEFLTYFQNEAQLEKSRLLSDRFSAERPKGSFSTLEIQRTEQGDSAMYLCASSAGAGLRTEAFFGQGTRLTVV.